This T cell receptor (beta chain) comes out of a study of response to subunit inactivated influenza vaccine (dated by TCRdb to the late 2010s). Study-wide context: To follow how T cells responded to a trivalent subunit inactivated influenza vaccine, the researchers relied on deep quantitative profiling of the T cell receptor repertoire. Broader findings and caveats from the paper: The authors suggested that each seasonal influenza vaccination may recruit only a limited number of new T cells.

The table lists this clonotype with many counts. It has no known antigen specificity. No base qualities exist here, and no much larger clone lies one base off it. Libraries were constructed by RT-PCR. TCRdb lists the instrument as Illumina HiSeq 2500. Clones were called with MiXCR by TCRdb after fastp trimmed the public reads at Q25, and only in-frame beta chains were retained. A single entry per CDR3 protein holds the most common genes and DNA from its merged rows. The sample table shows over 300,000 distinct CDR3 sequences, and roughly a fifth are seen once. The ten most abundant clones make up 9.5% to 13% of the sample. CDR1 and CDR2 are drawn from the germline V gene: SGHDT, YYEEEE. V lost 4 bases and J lost 0 bases; the stretch between them is 13 bases long. The CDR3 starts with the cysteine, ends with the phenylalanine, and has 15 residues. Just CDR3 DNA is preserved here, 45 bases in frame from base 1.

Sequenced here: PBMCs from blood, sampled about 20 months after vaccination. The sequence came from a man aged 50 to 75 who received an inactivated influenza vaccine. Donor details come from another sample of the same person, matched by shared clones. The V gene is TRBV5-6 and the J gene is TRBJ1-1; the D gene identity is not certain. CDR3 region: CASSTPSRVNTEAFF. At the DNA level, the sequence is TGTGCCAGCAGCACACCGTCCAGAGTGAACACTGAAGCTTTCTTT. With all but the CDR3 taken from the reference TRBV5-6 and TRBJ1-1 genes, the full variable domain is: DAGVTQSPTHLIKTRGQQVTLRCSPKSGHDTVSWYQQALGQGPQFIFQYYEEEERQRGNFPDRFSGHQFPNYSSELNVNALLLGDSALYLCASSTPSRVNTEAFFGQGTRLTVV.